This record concerns one T cell receptor (beta chain) sequence. It lacks a known antigen. The input lacks base qualities; no much larger clone sits a single base away. This entry belongs to a study of cytomegalovirus exposure and HLA in healthy donors (dated by TCRdb to 2016 to 2017). Regarding the complete study: An earlier analysis of approximately 640 of the donors reported approximately 290 Gb of sequence data and 100 million to 130 million unique TCR beta sequences from roughly 200 million T cells. A later analysis re-analyzed previously published TCR beta repertoires from about 600 donors and added high-resolution HLA genotyping to study TCR occurrence patterns. Among 300 to 500 genotyped donors of the cohort, an average of roughly 230,000 unique TCR beta nucleotide sequences was sequenced per donor, of which about 19% were non-productive. The later analysis used no new phenotypic data to find candidate immune exposures, relying instead on TCR beta sequences and their occurrence across donors. The number of typed donors differed by locus: about 620-630 for A, B, C, DRB1 and DQB1; 500 to 550 for DQA1; over 600 for DPA1; and about 450 for DPB1. Alongside the repertoire data, information on donor age, sex, ethnicity and CMV serostatus was compiled. The aim of the study was to test whether cataloging public T cell receptors could identify signatures of past pathogen exposure. The study combined high-throughput TCR immunosequencing, statistical association of individual TCRs with disease status, and machine learning to predict cytomegalovirus infection status. An earlier analysis of nearly 600 of the donors applied high-throughput TCR beta sequencing to assess whether each TCR beta V gene segment acted as functional or pseudogenic. HLA typing covered class I and class II loci at four-digit resolution. The study used immunosequencing to profile the T cell repertoires of more than 650 subjects and linked those repertoires to cytomegalovirus serostatus. Besides the first cohort of hundreds of subjects, a separate validation cohort made up of 120 or so different subjects was used. Among the roughly 410 genotyped donors, approximately 77% belonged to the genetic ancestry cluster associated with self-reported Caucasian donors. A few DR-DQ haplotypes were treated as single units for association and clustering because of strong linkage in the cohort. All discovery cohort repertoires had been generated on a single sequencing platform. Approximately 300 gigabases of sequencing data and 70 million to 100 million unique TCR sequences made up an early release that covered about 640 HLA-typed donors. A later genetic analysis used genome-wide SNP genotypes for 398 of the 666 donors, treating that subset as a discovery cohort. On the study overall, not on this receptor specifically: In a later analysis, HLA-associated TCR beta chains were found to be more clonally expanded and to have lower generation probabilities than equally common non-associated chains. Some IMGT-functional V segments, including TRBV6-2 and TRBV6-3, could not be distinguished by the 87-base-pair reads and were therefore excluded. Cytomegalovirus status was reported to be diagnosed by the classifier with high specificity and sensitivity in both the original and validation cohorts. A total of 150 to 200 TCR beta chains were listed by the study as associated with cytomegalovirus. A later genetic analysis reported fewer N-insertions in productive TCRs among donors in an Asian-associated ancestry cluster than the roughly 720-donor mean. The only immune exposure information available for the cohort was CMV serostatus. Because HLA typing was unavailable for some donors at each locus, only the typed subset was used in association tests. Because counts were too low, about 17 rarely observed V segments, including chromosome 9 orphons, were excluded from the earlier analysis of several hundred of the donors. The authors suggested that the approach could potentially be generalized to other disease states and immunological phenotypes. Across donors, most TCR sequences were observed very rarely, whereas some public TCRs were present in many individuals. In a later analysis, most CMV-associated TCR beta chains were found to appear HLA-restricted, with HLA associations seemingly driven largely by CMV exposure. When HLA alleles, especially DR and DQ, strongly co-occurred, TCR associations were difficult to assign to individual alleles. An earlier analysis of some 560 of the donors showed that most TCR beta V segments appeared in productive rearrangements either about 87% or about 30% of the time, which broadly matched IMGT annotations. A later genetic analysis associated a missense DCLRE1C variant with V-gene and J-gene trimming of TCR beta chains, and an independent cohort replicated the association. In a later analysis, the rate of TCR association differed among HLA loci, with DRB1 alleles having the most associated TCRs and HLA-C alleles having the fewest. Only TCR beta chains were sequenced in this cohort, and the absence of alpha or paired-chain data limited detectable features. A further reported finding was that TCR beta sequences accurately predicted the HLA-A and HLA-B alleles for most subjects in the first cohort. A later analysis associated about 17,000 TCR beta sequences with specific HLA alleles at a false discovery rate of 0.05. Several of the top co-occurrence clusters appeared to be linked to parvovirus B19, influenza, CMV and Epstein-Barr virus, according to a later analysis. Roughly uniform sequencing depth across donors was assumed in presence/absence analyses, although this assumption may not hold. Linkage disequilibrium might explain the correlated functional status among segregating V segments, but an unknown experimental factor could not be excluded. In vitro tests confirmed that a few of the cytomegalovirus-associated TCR beta chains recognize cytomegalovirus antigens. The sequencing pipeline was judged likely to have produced a cluster of highly shared sequence variants as a technical artifact.

The library relied on the immunoSEQ multiplex PCR assay. For the multiplex PCR, a mixture combining 60 forward primers for TCR Vbeta segments and 13 reverse primers for TCR Jbeta segments was used. The CDR3 region of rearranged TCR beta genes was amplified from genomic DNA by a multiplex PCR assay. On the Illumina HiSeq System, the amplified TCR beta libraries were sequenced as 87-base-pair reads. On the study's bioinformatics: A later analysis counted about 82 million unique TCR beta chains across the 550 to 700 repertoires, and approximately 11 million of these chains were shared by at least two donors. To remove PCR and sequencing errors, raw reads were error-corrected and collapsed into unique sequences using a nearest-neighbor algorithm that merged closely related sequences. Alignment of CDR3 sequences to IMGT reference sequences was used to assign V, D and J gene segments. Each retained sequence needed at least a six-nucleotide match to both a V gene segment and a J gene segment. Rearrangements were called productive when the CDR3 lacked stop codons and stayed in frame with V and J; all others were non-productive. CDR3 was defined according to IMGT convention as the region running from the second conserved V-encoded cysteine to the conserved J-encoded phenylalanine. Sequences without an unambiguous match to a single V gene segment were excluded from the earlier analysis of approximately 560 of the donors. In an earlier analysis of approximately 500 of the donors, a V segment was called functional when productive rearrangements were above 56.7%, and segregating when the standard deviation between donors exceeded 5%. A statistical classification framework was developed to diagnose cytomegalovirus status using the catalog of TCR beta chain sequences. V and J gene assignment, in a later analysis, came from comparing TCR nucleotide sequences with IMGT/GENE-DB human TR gene sequences. The TCRdist pipeline was used in a later analysis to assign CDR3 sequences and most-parsimonious VDJ recombination scenarios. A later analysis defined each TCR beta chain by its CDR3 amino acid sequence plus V-gene family, and excluded reads lacking a unique V-gene family. To address suspected cross-contamination and a sequencing artifact, a later analysis removed under 600 highly shared, low-generation-probability nucleotide sequences. In a later analysis, a clonal expansion index for each public chain was calculated from normalized within-repertoire ranks of inferred template counts. A later analysis computed generation probabilities with a VDJ recombination model fitted to out-of-frame rearrangements, and checked the results against IGoR. In a later analysis, hypergeometric tests were used to score TCR-TCR, TCR-HLA and TCR-CMV co-occurrence, with a repertoire-size bias correction applied to TCR pairs. A later analysis estimated false discovery rates by permuting HLA or CMV assignments 20 times. In a later analysis, co-occurring TCRs were grouped using DBSCAN, with TCRdist sequence similarity added in when clustering inside HLA-allele-positive subsets. Repertoires with fewer than 30,000 or more than 120,000 public chains were left out of co-occurrence clustering, as were five repertoires with anomalous nucleotide sharing. What TCRdb holds here is the immuneACCESS table cut down to in-frame rearrangements. Part of the clones is not present; checked against another copy, under half of the missing clones reflect an unresolved V gene, and the others are unexplained. V and J calls and clone size are those listed in that table; D and trimming were worked out from the DNA. The sample data list some 120,000 clones, and about 78% of these were observed just once. Around 1.2% of the sample lies in the top ten.

From V the trimming removes 3 bases and from J it removes 4 bases, while the gene matches leave 10 bases of the junction unaccounted for. As encoded in the germline V gene, CDR1 is MDHEN while CDR2 is SYDVKM. The CDR3 sequence holds 16 residues, the cysteine and phenylalanine included. The only DNA kept is the CDR3, 48 bases in frame from the first base. The cohort comprised 710 or so healthy bone marrow donors. All cohort members were sampled while nominally healthy, although unrecorded immune exposures were likely present. The donor tested CMV seronegative and was one of the 352 seronegative cohort members. Each donor provided a peripheral blood sample, and peripheral blood mononuclear cells were used for TCR beta sequencing. The Qiagen DNeasy Blood Extraction Kit was used to extract genomic DNA from the blood cell samples.

The receptor chain draws on TRBV28 and TRBJ2-7, with TRBD1 identical over 9 junction bases. The sequenced sample consisted of PBMCs. This receptor was identified in a man aged 45 to 65 in good health and CMV-seronegative. The base sequence is TGTGCCAGCAGTTTTGGTGGGACAGGGAGGGGTTACGAGCAGTACTTC. Its amino acids are CASSFGGTGRGYEQYF.